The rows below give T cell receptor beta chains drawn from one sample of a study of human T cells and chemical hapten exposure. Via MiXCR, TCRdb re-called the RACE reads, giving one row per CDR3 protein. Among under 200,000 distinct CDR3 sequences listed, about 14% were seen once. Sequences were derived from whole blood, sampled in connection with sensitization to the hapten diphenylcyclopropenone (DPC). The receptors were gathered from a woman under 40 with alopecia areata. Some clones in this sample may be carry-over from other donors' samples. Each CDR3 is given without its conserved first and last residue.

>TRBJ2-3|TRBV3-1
ASSQAGTSGSLHTQY
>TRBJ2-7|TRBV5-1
ASSLELGASYEQY
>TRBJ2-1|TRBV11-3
ASSLGGGNEQF
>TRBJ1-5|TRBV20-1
SARPLQLPGSNQPQH
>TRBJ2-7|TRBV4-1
ASSQEGGSSYEQY
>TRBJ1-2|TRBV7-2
ASSLGGRAWYGYT
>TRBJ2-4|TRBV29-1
SVLLGVDIQY
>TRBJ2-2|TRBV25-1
ASSESSTRSNTGELF
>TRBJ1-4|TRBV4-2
ASSQIGVGEVANEKLF
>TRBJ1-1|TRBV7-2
ASSSKFSLGNTEAF
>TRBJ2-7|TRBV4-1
ASSSKGYPEQY
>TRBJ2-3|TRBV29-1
SDTTSVKGDTQY
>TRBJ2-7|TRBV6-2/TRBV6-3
ASRWGPGEQY
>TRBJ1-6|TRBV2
ASSGAGGSRSPLH
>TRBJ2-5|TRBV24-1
ATSDPSYQETQY
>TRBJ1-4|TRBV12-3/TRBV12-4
ASSSGTGNEKLF
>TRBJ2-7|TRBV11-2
ASSLVLVVGEQY
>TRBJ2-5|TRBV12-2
ASRLSRDRESETQY
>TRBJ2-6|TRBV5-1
ASSIRAGANVLT
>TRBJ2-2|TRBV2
ASSERGDQAGELF
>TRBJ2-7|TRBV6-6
ASSINRGLSYEQY
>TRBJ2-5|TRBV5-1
ASSSQMGETQY
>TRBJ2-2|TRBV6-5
AVGQGAGELF
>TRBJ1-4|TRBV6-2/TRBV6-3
ASSYGGTGDEKLF
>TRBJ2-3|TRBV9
ASSAGDRRDTQY
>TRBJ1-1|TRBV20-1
SARGRPNTEAF
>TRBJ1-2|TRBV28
ASSGLKYGYT
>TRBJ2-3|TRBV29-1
SVGGLAGGSDTQY
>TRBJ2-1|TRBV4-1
ASSHGLAGLAGNNEQF
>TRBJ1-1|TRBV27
ASSRTGGVTEAF
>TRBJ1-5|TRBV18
ASSPPGGLDQPQH